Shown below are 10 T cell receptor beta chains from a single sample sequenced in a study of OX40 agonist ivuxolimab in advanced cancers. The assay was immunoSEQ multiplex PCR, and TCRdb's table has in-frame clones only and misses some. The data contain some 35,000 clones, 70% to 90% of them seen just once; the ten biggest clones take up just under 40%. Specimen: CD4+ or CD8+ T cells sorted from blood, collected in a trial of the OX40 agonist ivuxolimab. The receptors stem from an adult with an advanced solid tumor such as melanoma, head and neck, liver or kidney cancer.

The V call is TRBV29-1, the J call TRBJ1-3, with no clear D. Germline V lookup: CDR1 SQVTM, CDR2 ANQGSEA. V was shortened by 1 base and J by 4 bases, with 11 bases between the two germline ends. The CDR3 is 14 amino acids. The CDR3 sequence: CSVEGWHGGNTIYF. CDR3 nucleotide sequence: TGCAGCGTTGAAGGGTGGCACGGAGGAAACACCATATATTTT.

The CDR3 loop is CASSWTGGLNQPQHF. In DNA form, the CDR3 reads TGCGCCAGCAGCTGGACAGGGGGATTAAATCAGCCCCAGCATTTT. This chain connects TRBV5-1 to TRBJ1-5; 10 bases line up with TRBD1. Germline CDR1 reads SGHRS; CDR2 reads YFSETQ. This CDR3 has 15 amino acids. The junction had 4 bases not matched to a gene; V was cut back by 3 bases and J by 4 bases. The full variable domain, its missing parts supplied by reference TRBV5-1 and TRBJ1-5, is KAGVTQTPRYLIKTRGQQVTLSCSPISGHRSVSWYQQTPGQGLQFLFEYFSETQRNKGNFPGRFSGRQFSNSRSEMNVSTLELGDSALYLCASSWTGGLNQPQHFGDGTRLSIL.

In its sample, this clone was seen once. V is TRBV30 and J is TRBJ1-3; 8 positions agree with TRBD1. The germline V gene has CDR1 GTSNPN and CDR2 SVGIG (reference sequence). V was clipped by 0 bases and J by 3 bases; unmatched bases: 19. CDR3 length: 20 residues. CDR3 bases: TGTGCCTGGAGTGTACCGCCTAACTATTCAGGGGGCGCCCTTGGAAACACCATATATTTT. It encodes CAWSVPPNYSGGALGNTIYF. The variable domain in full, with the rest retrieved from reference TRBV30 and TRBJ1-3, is SQTIHQWPATLVQPVGSPLSLECTVEGTSNPNLYWYRQAAGRGLQLLFYSVGIGQISSEVPQNLSASRPQDRQFILSSKKLLLSDSGFYLCAWSVPPNYSGGALGNTIYFGEGSWLTVV.

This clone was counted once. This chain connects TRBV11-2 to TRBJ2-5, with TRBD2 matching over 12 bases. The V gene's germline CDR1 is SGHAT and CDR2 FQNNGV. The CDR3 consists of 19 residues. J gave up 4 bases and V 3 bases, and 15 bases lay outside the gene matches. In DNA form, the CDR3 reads TGTGCCAGCAGCTTTCGGTCTATGTCTAGCGGGAGGGCCTCAGAGACCCAGTACTTC. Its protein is CASSFRSMSSGRASETQYF.

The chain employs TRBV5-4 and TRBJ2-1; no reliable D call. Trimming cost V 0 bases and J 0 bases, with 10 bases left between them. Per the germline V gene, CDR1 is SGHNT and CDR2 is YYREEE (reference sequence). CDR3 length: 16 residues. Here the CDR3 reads CASSLASLSSYNEQFF. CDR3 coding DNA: TGTGCCAGCAGCTTGGCTTCGCTGAGCTCCTACAATGAGCAGTTCTTC.

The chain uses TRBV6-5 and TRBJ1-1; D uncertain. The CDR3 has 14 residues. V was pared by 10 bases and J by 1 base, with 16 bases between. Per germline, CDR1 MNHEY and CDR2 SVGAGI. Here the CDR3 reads CATERWIGNTEAFF. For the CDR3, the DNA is TGTGCCACCGAAAGGTGGATTGGGAACACTGAAGCTTTCTTT.

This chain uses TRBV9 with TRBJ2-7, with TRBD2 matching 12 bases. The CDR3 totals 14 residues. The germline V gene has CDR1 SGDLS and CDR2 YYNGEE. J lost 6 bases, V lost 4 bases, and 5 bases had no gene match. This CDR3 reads CASSFGLAGSEQYF. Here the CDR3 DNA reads TGTGCCAGCAGCTTCGGACTAGCGGGATCCGAGCAGTACTTC.

CDR3 coding DNA: TGTGCCAGCAGCTTCGGGGCCAGCAGCTCAAGTACGCAGTATTTT. Residues: CASSFGASSSSTQYF. The rearrangement links TRBV7-8 to TRBJ2-3, with D possibly being TRBD1 or TRBD2 (5 bases each). Germline V lookup: CDR1 SGHVS, CDR2 FQNEAQ. Trimming took 3 bases from V and 8 from J, leaving 18 bases between them. The CDR3 consists of 15 residues.

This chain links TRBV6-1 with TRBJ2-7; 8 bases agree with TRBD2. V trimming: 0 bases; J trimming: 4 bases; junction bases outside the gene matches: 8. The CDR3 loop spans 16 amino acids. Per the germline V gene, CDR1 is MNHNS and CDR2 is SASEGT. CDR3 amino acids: CASSEAGRGARYEQYF. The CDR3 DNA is TGTGCCAGCAGTGAAGCGGGGCGGGGGGCGAGGTACGAGCAGTACTTC.

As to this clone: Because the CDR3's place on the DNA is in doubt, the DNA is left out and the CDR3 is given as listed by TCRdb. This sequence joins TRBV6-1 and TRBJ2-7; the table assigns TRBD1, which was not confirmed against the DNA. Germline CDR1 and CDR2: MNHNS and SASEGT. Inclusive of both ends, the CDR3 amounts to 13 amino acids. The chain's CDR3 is CASSSSGRQEQYF.